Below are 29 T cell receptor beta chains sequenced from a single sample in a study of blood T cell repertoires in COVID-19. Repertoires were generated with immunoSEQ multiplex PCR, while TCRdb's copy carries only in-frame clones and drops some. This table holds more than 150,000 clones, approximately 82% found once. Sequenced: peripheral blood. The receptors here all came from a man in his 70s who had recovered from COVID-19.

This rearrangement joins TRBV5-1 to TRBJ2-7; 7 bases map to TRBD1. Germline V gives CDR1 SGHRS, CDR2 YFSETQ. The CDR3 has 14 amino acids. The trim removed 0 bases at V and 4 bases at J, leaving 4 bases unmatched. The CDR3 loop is CASSLGTGEYEQYF. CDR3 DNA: TGCGCCAGCAGCTTGGGGACAGGAGAATACGAGCAGTACTTC.

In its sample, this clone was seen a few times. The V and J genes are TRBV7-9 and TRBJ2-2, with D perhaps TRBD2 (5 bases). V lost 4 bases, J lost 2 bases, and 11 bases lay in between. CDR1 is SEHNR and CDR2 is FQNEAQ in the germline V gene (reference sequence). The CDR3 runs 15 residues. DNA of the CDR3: TGTGCCAGCAGCTCATCGGGATTAAACACCGGGGAGCTGTTTTTT. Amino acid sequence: CASSSSGLNTGELFF.

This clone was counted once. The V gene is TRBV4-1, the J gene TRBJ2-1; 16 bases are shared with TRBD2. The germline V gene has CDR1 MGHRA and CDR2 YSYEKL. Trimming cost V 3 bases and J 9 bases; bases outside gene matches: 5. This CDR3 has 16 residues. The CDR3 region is CASSQAGLAGGREQFF. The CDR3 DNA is TGCGCCAGCAGCCAGGCGGGACTAGCGGGAGGGCGTGAGCAGTTCTTC.

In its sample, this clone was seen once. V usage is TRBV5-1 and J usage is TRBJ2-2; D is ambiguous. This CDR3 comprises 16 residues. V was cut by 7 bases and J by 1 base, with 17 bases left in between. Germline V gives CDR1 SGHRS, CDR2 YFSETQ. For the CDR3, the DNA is TGCGCCAGCTCGTCCCTGAGTCTTTTGAACACCGGGGAGCTGTTTTTT. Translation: CASSSLSLLNTGELFF.

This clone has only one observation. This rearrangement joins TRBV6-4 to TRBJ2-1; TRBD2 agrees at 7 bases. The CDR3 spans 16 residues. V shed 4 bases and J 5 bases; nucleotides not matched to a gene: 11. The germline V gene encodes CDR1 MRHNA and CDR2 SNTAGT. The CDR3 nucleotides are TGTGCCAGCAGTGCCATTGGACTAGGGAGGGACAATGAGCAGTTCTTC. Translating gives CASSAIGLGRDNEQFF.

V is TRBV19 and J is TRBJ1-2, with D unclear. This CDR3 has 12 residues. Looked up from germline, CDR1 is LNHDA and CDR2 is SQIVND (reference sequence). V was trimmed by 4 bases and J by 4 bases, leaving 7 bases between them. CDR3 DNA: TGTGCCAGTAGTACGGCGGGCTATGGCTACACCTTC. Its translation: CASSTAGYGYTF. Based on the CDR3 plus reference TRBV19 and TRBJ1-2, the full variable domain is DGGITQSPKYLFRKEGQNVTLSCEQNLNHDAMYWYRQDPGQGLRLIYYSQIVNDFQKGDIAEGYSVSREKKESFPLTVTSAQKNPTAFYLCASSTAGYGYTFGSGTRLTVV.

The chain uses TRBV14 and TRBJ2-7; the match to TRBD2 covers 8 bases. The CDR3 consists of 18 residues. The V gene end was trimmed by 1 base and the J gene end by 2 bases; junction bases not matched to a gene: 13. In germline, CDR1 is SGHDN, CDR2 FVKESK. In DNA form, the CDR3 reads TGTGCCAGCAGCCAAGTAGGGCTAGCGGGCACCTCTCCCTACGAGCAGTACTTC. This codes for CASSQVGLAGTSPYEQYF.

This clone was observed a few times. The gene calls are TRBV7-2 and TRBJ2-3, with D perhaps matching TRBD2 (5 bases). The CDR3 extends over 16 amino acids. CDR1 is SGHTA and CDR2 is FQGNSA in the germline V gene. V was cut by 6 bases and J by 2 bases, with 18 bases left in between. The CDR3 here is CASRQTSGGNTDTQYF. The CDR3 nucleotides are TGTGCCAGCAGACAAACCAGCGGAGGAAACACAGATACGCAGTATTTT. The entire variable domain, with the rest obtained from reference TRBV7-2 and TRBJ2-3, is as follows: GAGVSQSPSNKVTEKGKDVELRCDPISGHTALYWYRQSLGQGLEFLIYFQGNSAPDKSGLPSDRFSAERTGGSVSTLTIQRTQQEDSAVYLCASRQTSGGNTDTQYFGPGTRLTVL.

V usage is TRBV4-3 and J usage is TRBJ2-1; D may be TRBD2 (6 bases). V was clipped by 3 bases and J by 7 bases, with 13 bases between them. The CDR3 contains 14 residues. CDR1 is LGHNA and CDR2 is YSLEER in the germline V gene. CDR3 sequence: CASSHGPRGNEQFF. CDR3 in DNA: TGCGCCAGCAGCCACGGGCCCCGGGGGAATGAGCAGTTCTTC.

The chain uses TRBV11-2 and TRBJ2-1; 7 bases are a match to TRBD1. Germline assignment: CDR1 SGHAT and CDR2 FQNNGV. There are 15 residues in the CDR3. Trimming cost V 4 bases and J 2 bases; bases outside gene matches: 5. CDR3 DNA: TGTGCCAGCAGCTCTAGGACAGGACCCTACAATGAGCAGTTCTTC. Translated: CASSSRTGPYNEQFF.

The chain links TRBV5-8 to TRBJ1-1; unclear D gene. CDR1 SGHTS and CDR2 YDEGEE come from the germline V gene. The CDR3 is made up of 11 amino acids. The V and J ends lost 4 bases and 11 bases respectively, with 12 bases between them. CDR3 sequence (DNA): TGTGCCAGCAGCCTCCAGGCCTCGGCTTTCTTT. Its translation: CASSLQASAFF.

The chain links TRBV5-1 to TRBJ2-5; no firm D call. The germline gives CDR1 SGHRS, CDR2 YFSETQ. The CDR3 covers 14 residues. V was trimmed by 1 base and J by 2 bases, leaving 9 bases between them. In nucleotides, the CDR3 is TGCGCCAGCAGCTTGATTCCGGGTCAAGAGACCCAGTACTTC. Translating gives CASSLIPGQETQYF.

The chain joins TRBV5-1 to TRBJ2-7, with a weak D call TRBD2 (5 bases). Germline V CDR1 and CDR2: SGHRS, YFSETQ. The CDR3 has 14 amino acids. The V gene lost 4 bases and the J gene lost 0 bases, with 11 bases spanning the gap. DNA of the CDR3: TGCGCCAGCAGCCCGGTAGCGTCCTCCTACGAGCAGTACTTC. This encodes CASSPVASSYEQYF.

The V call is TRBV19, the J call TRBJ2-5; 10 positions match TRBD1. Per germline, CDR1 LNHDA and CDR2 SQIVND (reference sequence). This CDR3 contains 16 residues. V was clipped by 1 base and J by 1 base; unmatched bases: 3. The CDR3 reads CASSIGWDRGQETQYF. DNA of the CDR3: TGTGCCAGTAGTATAGGTTGGGACAGGGGCCAAGAGACCCAGTACTTC.

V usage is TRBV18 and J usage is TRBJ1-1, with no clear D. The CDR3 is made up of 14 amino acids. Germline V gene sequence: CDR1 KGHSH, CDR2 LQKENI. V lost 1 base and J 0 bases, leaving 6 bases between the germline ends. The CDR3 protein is CASSPRGLNTEAFF. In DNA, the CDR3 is TGTGCCAGCTCACCACGAGGGTTGAACACTGAAGCTTTCTTT.

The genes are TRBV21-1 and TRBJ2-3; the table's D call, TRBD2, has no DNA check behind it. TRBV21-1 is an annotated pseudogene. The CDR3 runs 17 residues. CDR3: CASSKWLRGSMTDTQYF. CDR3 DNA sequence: TGTGCCAGCAGCAAATGGCTTCGCGGGAGTATGACAGATACGCAGTATTTT.

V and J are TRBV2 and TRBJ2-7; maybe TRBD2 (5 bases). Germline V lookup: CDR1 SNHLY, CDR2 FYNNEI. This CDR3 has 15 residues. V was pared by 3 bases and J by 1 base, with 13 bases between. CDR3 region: CASSDPGSISYEQYF. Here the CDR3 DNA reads TGTGCCAGCAGTGATCCGGGGAGTATATCCTACGAGCAGTACTTC. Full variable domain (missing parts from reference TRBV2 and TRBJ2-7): EPEVTQTPSHQVTQMGQEVILRCVPISNHLYFYWYRQILGQKVEFLVSFYNNEISEKSEIFDDQFSVERPDGSNFTLKIRSTKLEDSAMYFCASSDPGSISYEQYFGPGTRLTVT.

The CDR3 DNA reads as TGTGCCAGAAGCTCATGTTCCCCTCGGGAAGTAGCCAATCAGCCCCAGCATTTT. Its protein product is CARSSCSPREVANQPQHF. The chain links TRBV5-3 to TRBJ1-5; no reliable D call. TRBV5-3 is flagged as an ORF with uncertain function. This CDR3 is 18 amino acids long. V shed 3 bases and J shed 3 bases, with 22 bases lying between them.

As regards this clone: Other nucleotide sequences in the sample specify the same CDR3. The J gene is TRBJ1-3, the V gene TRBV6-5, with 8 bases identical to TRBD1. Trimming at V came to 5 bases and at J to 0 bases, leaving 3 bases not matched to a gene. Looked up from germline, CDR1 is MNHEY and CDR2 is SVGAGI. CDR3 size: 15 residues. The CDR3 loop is CASSRDRSSGNTIYF. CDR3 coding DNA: TGTGCCAGCAGTCGGGACAGGAGCTCTGGAAACACCATATATTTT.

CDR3 coding DNA: TGTGCCTGGAGTACCCCCGGGACCTATAATTCACCCCTCCACTTT. Translating it yields CAWSTPGTYNSPLHF. V gene TRBV30 combines with J gene TRBJ1-6, with D hard to call. Germline V lookup: CDR1 GTSNPN, CDR2 SVGIG (reference sequence). This CDR3 has 15 amino acids. V was clipped by 2 bases and J by 2 bases, with 10 bases between them.

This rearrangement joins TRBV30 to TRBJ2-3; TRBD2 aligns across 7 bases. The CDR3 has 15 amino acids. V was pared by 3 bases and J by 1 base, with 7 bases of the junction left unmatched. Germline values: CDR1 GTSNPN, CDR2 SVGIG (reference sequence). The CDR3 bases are TGTGCCTGGAGGAGGCCGGGACTACGCACAGATACGCAGTATTTT. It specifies CAWRRPGLRTDTQYF.

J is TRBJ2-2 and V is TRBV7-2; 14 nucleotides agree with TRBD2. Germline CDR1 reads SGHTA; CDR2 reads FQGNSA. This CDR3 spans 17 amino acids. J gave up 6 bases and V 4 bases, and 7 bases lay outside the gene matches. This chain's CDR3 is CASSSGGLAGGAGELFF. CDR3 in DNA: TGTGCCAGCAGCTCCGGCGGACTAGCGGGAGGAGCCGGGGAGCTGTTTTTT.

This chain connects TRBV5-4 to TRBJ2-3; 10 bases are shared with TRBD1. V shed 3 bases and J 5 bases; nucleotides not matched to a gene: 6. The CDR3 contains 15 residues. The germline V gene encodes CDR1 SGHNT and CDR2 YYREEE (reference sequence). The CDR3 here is CASSSGQGQVDTQYF. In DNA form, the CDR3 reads TGTGCCAGCAGCTCGGGACAGGGGCAGGTAGATACGCAGTATTTT. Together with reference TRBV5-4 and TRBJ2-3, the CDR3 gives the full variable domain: ETGVTQSPTHLIKTRGQQVTLRCSSQSGHNTVSWYQQALGQGPQFIFQYYREEENGRGNFPPRFSGLQFPNYSSELNVNALELDDSALYLCASSSGQGQVDTQYFGPGTRLTVL.

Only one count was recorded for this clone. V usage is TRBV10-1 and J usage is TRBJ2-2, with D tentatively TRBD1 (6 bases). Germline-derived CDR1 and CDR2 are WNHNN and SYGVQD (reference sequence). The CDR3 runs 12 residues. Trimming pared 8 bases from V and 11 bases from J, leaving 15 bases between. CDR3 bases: TGCGCCAGCGCAAACCTACAGGGCGAGCTGTTTTTT. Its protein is CASANLQGELFF.

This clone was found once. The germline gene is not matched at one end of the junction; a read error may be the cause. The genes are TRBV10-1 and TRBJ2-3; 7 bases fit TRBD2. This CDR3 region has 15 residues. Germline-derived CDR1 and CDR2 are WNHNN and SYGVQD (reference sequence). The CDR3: CASSKSSGDTDTQYF. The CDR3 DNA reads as TGCGCCAGCAGTAAGTCTAGCGGAGACACAGATACGCAGTATTTT.

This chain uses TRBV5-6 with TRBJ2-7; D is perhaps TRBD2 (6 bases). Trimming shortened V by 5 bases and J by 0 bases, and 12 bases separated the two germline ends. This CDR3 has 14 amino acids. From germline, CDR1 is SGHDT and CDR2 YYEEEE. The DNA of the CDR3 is TGTGCCAGCAGTCCCGGGACTGTCTCCTACGAGCAGTACTTC. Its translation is CASSPGTVSYEQYF.

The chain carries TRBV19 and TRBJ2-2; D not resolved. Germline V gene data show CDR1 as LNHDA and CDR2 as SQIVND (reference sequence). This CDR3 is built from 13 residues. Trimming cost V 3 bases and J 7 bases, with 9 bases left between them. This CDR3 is CASSIVQDGELFF. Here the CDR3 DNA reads TGTGCCAGTAGTATCGTTCAGGACGGGGAGCTGTTTTTT.

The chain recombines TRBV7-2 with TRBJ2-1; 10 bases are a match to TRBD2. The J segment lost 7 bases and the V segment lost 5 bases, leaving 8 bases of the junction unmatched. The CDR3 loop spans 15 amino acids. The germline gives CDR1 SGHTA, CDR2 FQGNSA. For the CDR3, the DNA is TGTGCCAGCAGCACCACTAGCGGGACTAATAATGAGCAGTTCTTC. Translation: CASSTTSGTNNEQFF.

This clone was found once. CDR3: CASTSARDQPQHF. The CDR3 DNA is TGTGCCAGCACTTCTGCCAGGGATCAGCCCCAGCATTTT. The chain employs TRBV2 and TRBJ1-5, with a tentative D call TRBD1 (5 bases). Germline assignment: CDR1 SNHLY and CDR2 FYNNEI. This CDR3 comprises 13 residues. V shed 7 bases and J shed 5 bases, with 12 bases lying between them.